The clone carrying this T cell receptor beta chain was observed a few times. As yet, its antigen is unknown. At the DNA level, this CDR3 is encoded by other sequences in the same sample as well. The data derive from a study of cytomegalovirus exposure and HLA in healthy donors. Whole-study context: Later, an analysis reported that the 130 or so validation repertoires had used the same platform as the approximately 720 first-cohort repertoires. Study outcomes and limitations: While the bulk of TCR sequences proved rare, some public TCRs turned up in many donors.

The assay was immunoSEQ multiplex PCR, and TCRdb's table has in-frame clones only and misses some. The table records about 98,000 clones, more than 85% of them present only once. The V and J ends lost 0 bases and 0 bases respectively, with 15 bases between them. The CDR3 is 18 residues long. CDR1 and CDR2 (germline): SGHNT, YENEEA. The TCR sequence derives from a man between 18 and 29 years old in good health and CMV-seropositive. The sample taken for sequencing was PBMCs. The chain links TRBV11-3 to TRBJ2-1; D might be TRBD2 (7 bases). The DNA of the CDR3 is TGTGCCAGCAGCTTAGATCAGGGAGGGACAAGCTCCTACAATGAGCAGTTCTTC. Translating it yields CASSLDQGGTSSYNEQFF.